This is a list of T cell receptor beta chains from one sample in a study of T cell changes during pregnancy in multiple sclerosis. Sequenced by immunoSEQ multiplex PCR; TCRdb stores in-frame clones only, minus some. The repertoire holds tens of thousands of clones, 75% to 95% seen once, with over 0.65% in the top ten. The sample was peripheral blood, taken in the second trimester of pregnancy. Receptor source: a female donor with multiple sclerosis, enrolled in a pregnancy study. Each CDR3 is given without its conserved first and last residue. The order of the fields is V gene, J gene, CDR3 protein.

TRBV5-4	TRBJ2-1	ASSNSGGVAEQF
TRBV21-1	TRBJ1-2	ASSNTQGKYGYT
TRBV9	TRBJ2-4	ASSVSVAGALENIQY
TRBV29-1	TRBJ2-2	SVEVRDRGLDGELF
TRBV5-6	TRBJ1-5	ASSLSATGVYQPQH
TRBV9	TRBJ1-6	ASSVAGFGNSPLH
TRBV6-6	TRBJ1-1	ASRDRVSTEAF
TRBV19	TRBJ1-2	ASSTGGYGYT
TRBV7-6	TRBJ1-1	ASSLDPRGLVEAF
TRBV7-3	TRBJ1-1	ASSLDRGRDTEAF
TRBV7-2	TRBJ1-4	ASSLGTGGREKLF
TRBV4-2	TRBJ2-7	ASSQDRDRHYEQY
TRBV11-1	TRBJ2-1	ASSLGGRYNEQF
TRBV4-2	TRBJ1-3	ASSPWGDSGNTIY
TRBV6-5	TRBJ1-1	ASSYSGQGARAF
TRBV7-2	TRBJ1-1	ASSPRPGGRNTEAF
TRBV6-6	TRBJ1-2	ASSYGGTGTD
TRBV23-1	TRBJ1-2	ASSQPIRDTRMVGYT
TRBV19	TRBJ1-5	AATGTGDSNQPQH
TRBV19	TRBJ1-1	ASLRWGEGAEAF
TRBV6-1	TRBJ1-4	ASSEYGGANEKLF
TRBV7-6	TRBJ1-2	ASSPKGQSNYGYT
TRBV5-1	TRBJ1-2	ASSLYSQAASYGYT
TRBV5-4	TRBJ2-7	AGSQKTGSGYEQY
TRBV14	TRBJ1-1	ASSHQTGFTEAF
TRBV7-2	TRBJ1-5	ASSSWTDQPQH
TRBV18	TRBJ2-1	ASSPPPGDGEQF
TRBV5-1	TRBJ2-2	ASSLGTGAHGELF
TRBV10-3	TRBJ2-7	AISEHRYEQY
TRBV7-2	TRBJ1-6	ASSDTGSRSPLH
TRBV5-6	TRBJ1-2	ASITGGYGYT
TRBV6-6	TRBJ2-7	ASSQLTTGGEQY
TRBV6-4	TRBJ1-1	ASSERRNTEAF
TRBV11-1	TRBJ1-6	ASRRTGTNSPLH
TRBV19	TRBJ2-6	ASSIGQSNLWANVLT
TRBV7-3	TRBJ2-3	ASSSRLAPTDTQY
TRBV11-2	TRBJ2-3	ASSLMGREADTQY
TRBV29-1	TRBJ2-5	SVERGQGREETQY
TRBV9	TRBJ2-3	ASSVARGQGAASTDTQY
TRBV21-1	TRBJ1-1	ASTTTVMNTEAF
TRBV10-3	TRBJ2-1	AISGTDHDVYNEQF
TRBV28	TRBJ2-1	ASSLSGQIYNEQF
TRBV11-2	TRBJ1-2	ATLGQGYGYT
TRBV4-1	TRBJ2-1	ASSPFLVRSYNEQF
TRBV19	TRBJ1-1	ASSGQGNTEAF
TRBV19	TRBJ1-2	ASTQPRRGQNYGYT
TRBV4-2	TRBJ2-3	ASSPAGGYTDTQY
TRBV7-2	TRBJ1-1	ASSLDNGSAEAF
TRBV6-5	TRBJ1-6	ASSFTGPNSPLH
TRBV5-6	TRBJ2-7	ASSLVRAGEQY